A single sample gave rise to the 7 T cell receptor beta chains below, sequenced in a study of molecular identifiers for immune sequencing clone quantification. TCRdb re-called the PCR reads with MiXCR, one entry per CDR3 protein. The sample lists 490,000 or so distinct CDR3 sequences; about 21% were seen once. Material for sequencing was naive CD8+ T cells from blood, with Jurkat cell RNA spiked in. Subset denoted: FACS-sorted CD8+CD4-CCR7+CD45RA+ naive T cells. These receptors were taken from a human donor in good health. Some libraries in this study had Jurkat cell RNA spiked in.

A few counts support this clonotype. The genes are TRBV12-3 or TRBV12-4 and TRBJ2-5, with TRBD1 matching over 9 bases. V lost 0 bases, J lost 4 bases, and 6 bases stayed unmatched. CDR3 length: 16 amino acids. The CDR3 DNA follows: TGTGCCAGCAGTTTAGCGCGGGACAGGGTTGTAGAGACCCAGTACTTC. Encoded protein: CASSLARDRVVETQYF.

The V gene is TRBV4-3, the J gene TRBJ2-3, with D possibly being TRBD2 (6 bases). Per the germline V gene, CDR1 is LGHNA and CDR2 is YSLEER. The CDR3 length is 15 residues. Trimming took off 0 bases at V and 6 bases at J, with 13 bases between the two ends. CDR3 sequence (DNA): TGCGCCAGCAGCCAAGATTCGCTAGCGCGGGATACGCAGTATTTT. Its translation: CASSQDSLARDTQYF.

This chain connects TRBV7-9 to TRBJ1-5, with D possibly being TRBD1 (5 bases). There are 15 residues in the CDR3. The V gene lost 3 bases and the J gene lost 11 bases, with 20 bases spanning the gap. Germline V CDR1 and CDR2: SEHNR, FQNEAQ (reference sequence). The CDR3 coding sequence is TGTGCCAGCAGCTTCGGCCCAGGGTTAAGTGGGTCCCAGCATTTT. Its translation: CASSFGPGLSGSQHF.

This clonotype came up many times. Here the CDR3 reads CASSFSVSGANVLTF. The DNA for the CDR3 is TGTGCCAGCAGTTTCTCGGTTTCTGGGGCCAACGTCCTGACTTTC. This chain connects TRBV12-3 or TRBV12-4 to TRBJ2-6; D is unclear. This CDR3 contains 15 residues. V dropped 3 bases and J dropped 1 base, with 7 bases sitting between them.

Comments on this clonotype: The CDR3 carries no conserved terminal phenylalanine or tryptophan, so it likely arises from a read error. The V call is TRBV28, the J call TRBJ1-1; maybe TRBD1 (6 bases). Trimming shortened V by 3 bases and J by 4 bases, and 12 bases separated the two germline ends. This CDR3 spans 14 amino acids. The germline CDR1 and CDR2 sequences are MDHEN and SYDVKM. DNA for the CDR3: TGTGCCAGCAGTTTCAGGGGTGTAGGCACTGAAGCTTTCCTT. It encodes CASSFRGVGTEAFL.

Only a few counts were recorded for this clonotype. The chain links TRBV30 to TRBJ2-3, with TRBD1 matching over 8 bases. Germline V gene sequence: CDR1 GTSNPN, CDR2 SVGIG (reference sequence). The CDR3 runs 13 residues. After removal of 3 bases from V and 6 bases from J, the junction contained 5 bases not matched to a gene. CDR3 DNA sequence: TGTGCCTGGAGGGGGCAGGGGGCTGATACGCAGTATTTT. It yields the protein CAWRGQGADTQYF.

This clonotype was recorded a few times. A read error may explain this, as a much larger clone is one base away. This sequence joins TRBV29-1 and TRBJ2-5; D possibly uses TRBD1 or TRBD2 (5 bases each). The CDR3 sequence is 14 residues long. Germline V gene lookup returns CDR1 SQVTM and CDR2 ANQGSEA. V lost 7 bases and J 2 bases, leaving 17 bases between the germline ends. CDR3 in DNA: TGCAGCGGGGCGGGCAGGGTATTACAAGAGACCCAGTACTTC. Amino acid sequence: CSGAGRVLQETQYF.